This T cell receptor (beta chain) appears in the sequencing data of a study of CD8 T cells in ankylosing spondylitis. Findings of the study overall: Existing reports had already noted some motif variants in reactive arthritis synovial fluid and blood. Clones tied to disease were said to be significantly enriched in matched ankylosing spondylitis synovial fluid. Clones linked to the disease showed a CD8+ phenotype. They occurred at relatively low frequencies in peripheral blood. A motif in TCR beta, a set of 8 or 9 highly homologous variants, appeared characteristic of ankylosing spondylitis blood.

Concerning this clonotype itself: Its antigen is not identified.

From the 5' RACE reads, TCRdb called clonotypes with MiXCR, one entry per CDR3 protein. This sample yields approximately 9,700 distinct CDR3 sequences, of which around 6% are seen a single time; under 50% belongs to the top ten. There are 16 residues in the CDR3. Germline CDR1 SGDLS, CDR2 YYNGEE. The V end was cut by 4 bases, the J end by 0 bases, with 13 bases between. The source is a female donor with ankylosing spondylitis or in good health (not recorded which). The chain is built from TRBV9 and TRBJ2-2; tentatively, D is TRBD1 (5 bases). Sequencing used blood, either unsorted or a sorted T cell fraction (not recorded which). CDR3 sequence reads: CASSQEGAPNTGELFF. The CDR3 nucleotides read TGTGCCAGCAGCCAGGAAGGGGCTCCGAACACCGGGGAGCTGTTTTTT. Using reference TRBV9 and TRBJ2-2 for the parts outside the CDR3, the full variable domain is DSGVTQTPKHLITATGQRVTLRCSPRSGDLSVYWYQQSLDQGLQFLIQYYNGEERAKGNILERFSAQQFPDLHSELNLSSLELGDSALYFCASSQEGAPNTGELFFGEGSRLTVL.